The rows below give T cell receptor beta chains drawn from one sample of a study of cytomegalovirus exposure and HLA in healthy donors. Only in-frame clones appear in the TCRdb table, and some are missing; sequencing was by immunoSEQ multiplex PCR. The sample lists some 200,000 clones, around 70% seen once, with 2.6% in the top ten. What was sequenced was PBMCs. The receptors here all came from a man aged 40-49 years in good health and CMV-seropositive. CDR3s include the opening cysteine and the closing phenylalanine or tryptophan. The order of the fields is clone size, V gene, D gene, J gene, CDR3 protein, CDR3 DNA. The D gene is left open where the match is weak. Clone size, where shown, is once, few, many, or a class for clones that have expanded.

size: NA
V: TRBV18
D: NA
J: TRBJ1-3
CDR3: CASSPPLIESGNTIYF
DNA: TGTGCCAGCTCACCACCGTTGATAGAATCTGGAAACACCATATATTTT

size: once
V: TRBV10-3
D: NA
J: TRBJ1-2
CDR3: CAISVEGASLLLTNYGYTF
DNA: TGTGCCATCAGTGTCGAAGGGGCGAGCCTCCTGCTTACTAACTATGGCTACACCTTC

size: NA
V: TRBV4-1
D: TRBD2
J: TRBJ2-7
CDR3: CASSQETSGVPYEQYF
DNA: TGCGCCAGCAGCCAAGAGACTAGCGGGGTCCCCTACGAGCAGTACTTC

size: NA
V: TRBV6-6
D: NA
J: TRBJ1-5
CDR3: CASRTPGVSNQPQHF
DNA: TGTGCCAGCAGGACCCCGGGGGTTAGCAATCAGCCCCAGCATTTT

size: NA
V: TRBV2
D: NA
J: TRBJ1-2
CDR3: CASSALLTVPYGYTF
DNA: TGTGCCAGCAGCGCGCTTCTGACAGTGCCCTATGGCTACACCTTC

size: few
V: TRBV7-8
D: NA
J: TRBJ1-3
CDR3: CASSSGQTRNTIYF
DNA: TGTGCCAGCAGCTCCGGACAGACAAGAAACACCATATATTTT

size: NA
V: TRBV5-5
D: TRBD1
J: TRBJ2-7
CDR3: CASSLAGQGVYEQYF
DNA: TGTGCCAGCAGCTTGGCGGGACAGGGTGTCTACGAGCAGTACTTC

size: NA
V: TRBV29-1
D: NA
J: TRBJ2-3
CDR3: CSVNPGGTDTQYF
DNA: TGCAGCGTAAACCCGGGGGGCACAGATACGCAGTATTTT

size: NA
V: TRBV5-1
D: TRBD1
J: TRBJ1-5
CDR3: CASSLGQGAGQPQHF
DNA: TGCGCCAGCAGCTTGGGACAGGGGGCCGGTCAGCCCCAGCATTTT

size: NA
V: TRBV29-1
D: NA
J: TRBJ1-1
CDR3: CSVALLGAAGVNTEAFF
DNA: TGCAGCGTTGCCCTGTTGGGGGCGGCGGGGGTGAACACTGAAGCTTTCTTT

size: NA
V: TRBV5-1
D: NA
J: TRBJ1-3
CDR3: CASSPDSYSGNTIYF
DNA: TGCGCCAGCAGCCCCGACAGCTACTCTGGAAACACCATATATTTT

size: few
V: TRBV28
D: NA
J: TRBJ2-4
CDR3: CASSLEGWENIQYF
DNA: TGTGCCAGCAGTTTGGAGGGATGGGAAAACATTCAGTACTTC

size: NA
V: TRBV4-1
D: NA
J: TRBJ1-2
CDR3: CASSQDMRQGGYGYTF
DNA: TGCGCCAGCAGTCAAGATATGCGCCAGGGAGGATATGGCTACACCTTC

size: NA
V: TRBV9
D: TRBD1
J: TRBJ1-2
CDR3: CASSVAQGSGYTF
DNA: TGTGCCAGCAGCGTAGCACAGGGGAGTGGCTACACCTTC

size: few
V: TRBV7-8
D: NA
J: TRBJ2-2
CDR3: CATEAKARTGELFF
DNA: TGTGCCACCGAGGCAAAGGCCCGCACCGGGGAGCTGTTTTTT

size: NA
V: TRBV7-6
D: TRBD1
J: TRBJ2-2
CDR3: CASSLGVGPTGPNTGELFF
DNA: TGTGCCAGCAGCTTAGGGGTAGGGCCGACAGGGCCGAACACCGGGGAGCTGTTTTTT

size: NA
V: TRBV15
D: TRBD2
J: TRBJ2-1
CDR3: CATSRDRGDPNEQFF
DNA: TGTGCCACCAGCAGAGACCGGGGGGACCCCAATGAGCAGTTCTTC

size: NA
V: TRBV11-2
D: NA
J: TRBJ1-3
CDR3: CASSLGRGISGNTIYF
DNA: TGTGCCAGCAGCTTAGGGCGGGGGATCTCTGGAAACACCATATATTTT

size: NA
V: TRBV5-1
D: NA
J: TRBJ1-1
CDR3: CASSLEGLGNTEAFF
DNA: TGCGCCAGCAGCTTAGAGGGTTTAGGGAACACTGAAGCTTTCTTT

size: NA
V: TRBV11-2
D: NA
J: TRBJ2-5
CDR3: CASSAGQQETQYF
DNA: TGTGCCAGCAGCGCGGGACAGCAAGAGACCCAGTACTTC

size: NA
V: TRBV5-1
D: TRBD1
J: TRBJ2-7
CDR3: CASGLSGQGYEQYF
DNA: TGCGCCAGCGGCTTGTCGGGACAGGGCTACGAGCAGTACTTC

size: NA
V: TRBV7-3
D: NA
J: TRBJ2-3
CDR3: CASSYSIRTDTQYF
DNA: TGTGCCAGCAGCTACAGCATCCGCACAGATACGCAGTATTTT

size: NA
V: TRBV27
D: NA
J: TRBJ2-4
CDR3: CASRDTSQALAKNIQYF
DNA: TGTGCCAGCAGGGACACCTCACAGGCCCTAGCCAAAAACATTCAGTACTTC

size: NA
V: TRBV27
D: NA
J: TRBJ1-1
CDR3: CASSLEMNTEAFF
DNA: TGTGCCAGCAGTTTAGAGATGAACACTGAAGCTTTCTTT

size: few
V: TRBV2
D: NA
J: TRBJ1-1
CDR3: CASRAFEAFF
DNA: TGTGCCAGCAGAGCCTTTGAAGCTTTCTTT

size: NA
V: TRBV6-1
D: NA
J: TRBJ2-7
CDR3: CASSEVGVSYEQYF
DNA: TGTGCCAGCAGTGAAGTCGGGGTCTCCTACGAGCAGTACTTC

size: NA
V: TRBV7-9
D: NA
J: TRBJ2-5
CDR3: CASSLTGTGVTQYF
DNA: TGTGCCAGCAGCTTAACCGGTACAGGAGTGACCCAGTACTTC

size: NA
V: TRBV5-1
D: NA
J: TRBJ1-4
CDR3: CASSRSVLPTNEKLFF
DNA: TGCGCCAGCAGCCGATCAGTCCTTCCAACTAATGAAAAACTGTTTTTT

size: NA
V: TRBV27
D: TRBD1
J: TRBJ2-5
CDR3: CASSFLSRTGVETQYF
DNA: TGTGCCAGCAGTTTCCTCTCCCGGACAGGGGTAGAGACCCAGTACTTC

size: NA
V: TRBV15
D: TRBD1
J: TRBJ2-1
CDR3: CATSSRGGKSYNEQFF
DNA: TGTGCCACCAGCAGCCGAGGGGGCAAATCCTACAATGAGCAGTTCTTC

size: few
V: TRBV7-9
D: TRBD2
J: TRBJ2-1
CDR3: CASSLESGRVHRQFF
DNA: TGTGCCAGCAGCTTAGAATCAGGGAGGGTACACCGCCAGTTCTTC

size: NA
V: TRBV5-6
D: TRBD2
J: TRBJ2-1
CDR3: CASSSMGVGAGGEQFF
DNA: TGTGCCAGCAGCTCAATGGGGGTAGGCGCGGGGGGTGAGCAGTTCTTC

size: NA
V: TRBV5-6
D: NA
J: TRBJ1-2
CDR3: CASSFLPLQTNYGYTF
DNA: TGTGCCAGCAGCTTCCTTCCATTACAGACTAACTATGGCTACACCTTC

size: NA
V: TRBV28
D: NA
J: TRBJ1-1
CDR3: CASSVISSQAFF
DNA: TGTGCCAGCAGTGTAATATCTTCCCAAGCTTTCTTT

size: few
V: TRBV25-1
D: NA
J: TRBJ2-5
CDR3: CASSERGETQYF
DNA: TGTGCCAGCAGTGAAAGGGGGGAGACCCAGTACTTC

size: NA
V: TRBV7-2
D: TRBD1
J: TRBJ2-3
CDR3: CASSPRQGTDTQYF
DNA: TGTGCCAGCAGCCCTCGACAGGGAACAGATACGCAGTATTTT

size: NA
V: TRBV28
D: TRBD1
J: TRBJ1-1
CDR3: CASSSRQGHGAFF
DNA: TGTGCCAGCAGCTCAAGACAGGGCCATGGCGCTTTCTTT

size: NA
V: TRBV6-1
D: TRBD2
J: TRBJ2-3
CDR3: CASSLSGALGDTQYF
DNA: TGTGCCAGCAGCCTAAGCGGGGCCCTGGGAGATACGCAGTATTTT

size: NA
V: TRBV11-2
D: NA
J: TRBJ1-1
CDR3: CASSLATGHEAFF
DNA: TGTGCCAGCAGCTTAGCCACAGGCCATGAAGCTTTCTTT

size: NA
V: TRBV2
D: TRBD1
J: TRBJ2-4
CDR3: CASSVGTEGETLYF
DNA: TGTGCCAGCAGTGTTGGGACAGAGGGAGAAACATTGTACTTC

size: NA
V: TRBV15
D: NA
J: TRBJ1-3
CDR3: CATSRRGEGRAGNTIYF
DNA: TGTGCCACCAGCAGAAGAGGTGAGGGAAGAGCTGGAAACACCATATATTTT

size: NA
V: TRBV6-5
D: NA
J: TRBJ2-7
CDR3: CASRPGTIFSYEQYF
DNA: TGTGCCAGCAGGCCCGGGACAATCTTCTCCTACGAGCAGTACTTC

size: NA
V: TRBV4-3
D: NA
J: TRBJ1-6
CDR3: CASSQTGGGNSPLHF
DNA: TGCGCCAGCAGCCAGACGGGGGGGGGTAATTCACCCCTCCACTTT

size: NA
V: TRBV2
D: TRBD1
J: TRBJ2-2
CDR3: CASSGGQVVAGELFF
DNA: TGTGCCAGCAGTGGGGGACAGGTAGTCGCCGGGGAGCTGTTCTTT

size: few
V: TRBV5-1
D: TRBD2
J: TRBJ2-2
CDR3: CASSSQPGLRGGELFF
DNA: TGCGCCAGCAGCTCCCAGCCGGGACTAAGGGGCGGGGAGCTGTTTTTT

size: NA
V: TRBV9
D: NA
J: TRBJ2-1
CDR3: CASSPIRNEQFF
DNA: TGTGCCAGCAGCCCTATCAGGAATGAGCAGTTCTTC

size: few
V: TRBV19
D: TRBD1
J: TRBJ1-2
CDR3: CASSRRQGGYTF
DNA: TGTGCCAGTAGTAGGAGACAGGGTGGCTACACCTTC

size: NA
V: TRBV19
D: TRBD1
J: TRBJ1-4
CDR3: CASIPSGRTGGTEKLFF
DNA: TGTGCCAGTATCCCCTCGGGGAGGACAGGGGGTACTGAAAAACTGTTTTTT

size: NA
V: TRBV7-2
D: NA
J: TRBJ1-4
CDR3: CASSLTGLGEKLFF
DNA: TGTGCCAGCAGCTTAACAGGGCTGGGTGAAAAACTGTTTTTT

size: NA
V: TRBV6-1
D: NA
J: TRBJ1-4
CDR3: CASRRGAANEKLFF
DNA: TGTGCCAGCAGAAGAGGAGCCGCAAATGAAAAACTGTTTTTT

size: NA
V: TRBV6-6
D: TRBD1
J: TRBJ1-6
CDR3: CASRLTGTENSPLHF
DNA: TGTGCCAGCAGGCTAACCGGGACAGAAAATTCACCCCTCCACTTT

size: few
V: TRBV15
D: NA
J: TRBJ2-1
CDR3: CATSRQGSWSLGNEQFF
DNA: TGTGCCACCAGCAGACAGGGGTCTTGGTCCCTTGGCAATGAGCAGTTCTTC

size: NA
V: TRBV19
D: NA
J: TRBJ2-7
CDR3: CASSDVSMARRLNF
DNA: TGTGCCAGTAGCGACGTTAGCATGGCTCGGAGATTAAACTTC

size: NA
V: TRBV7-6
D: TRBD1
J: TRBJ1-2
CDR3: CASSSSTGPNYGYTF
DNA: TGTGCCAGCAGCTCCTCGACAGGGCCCAACTATGGCTACACCTTC